These 17 T cell receptor beta chains share one sample of origin, sequenced in a study of shared clonotypes between healthy human individuals. TCRdb's copy holds only in-frame clones and misses some; the assay was immunoSEQ multiplex PCR. The table records around 560,000 clones, 90% to 95% of them present only once. The naive CD8 subset, CD45RO-negative cells positively selected for CCR7, excluded terminally differentiated effector memory CD45RA+ cells. Sequenced material: naive CD8+ T cells sorted from blood. The source is a woman in her 30s in good health.

The rearrangement joins TRBV5-4 to TRBJ1-1, with D possibly matching TRBD1 (5 bases). Trimming removed 1 base from V and 1 base from J, with 14 bases in between. This CDR3 is 16 amino acids long. Germline CDR1 is SGHNT and CDR2 is YYREEE (reference sequence). CDR3 protein: CASSLRSFGGNTEAFF. The CDR3 bases are TGTGCCAGCAGCTTGCGGTCTTTTGGGGGGAACACTGAAGCTTTCTTT.

The genes are TRBV6-1 and TRBJ2-7; no definite D call. Germline CDR1 MNHNS, CDR2 SASEGT. CDR3 length: 15 residues. V was trimmed by 1 base and J by 3 bases, leaving 13 bases between them. CDR3 residues: CASSEVVSFIYEQYF. The DNA of the CDR3 is TGTGCCAGCAGTGAAGTGGTGAGCTTTATCTACGAGCAGTACTTC.

The chain employs TRBV6-1 and TRBJ2-2; no definite D call. CDR3 length: 14 amino acids. The V gene's germline CDR1 is MNHNS and CDR2 SASEGT. V lost 0 bases, J lost 6 bases, and 8 bases lay in between. As DNA, the CDR3 is TGTGCCAGCAGTGAAGCTAGACGCGCCGGGGAGCTGTTTTTT. Its protein product is CASSEARRAGELFF.

This clone came up once. The chain carries TRBV4-1 and TRBJ1-2; possibly TRBD1 for D (5 bases). CDR3 length: 14 residues. The V end lost 1 base, the J end lost 4 bases, and 10 bases lay between the germline ends. CDR1 MGHRA and CDR2 YSYEKL come from the germline V gene. CDR3 DNA sequence: TGCGCCAGCAGCCAAGGGGGCGCGATCTATGGCTACACCTTC. This sequence encodes CASSQGGAIYGYTF.

The rearrangement joins TRBV6-1 to TRBJ1-2; 7 bases fit TRBD1. The CDR3 spans 15 residues. Germline V gives CDR1 MNHNS, CDR2 SASEGT. With 3 bases clipped from V and 4 bases from J, the junction kept 8 bases outside the gene matches. Here the CDR3 DNA reads TGTGCCAGCAGTGATGACAGGGTTCAGCTCTATGGCTACACCTTC. Its translation is CASSDDRVQLYGYTF.

This chain links TRBV9 with TRBJ2-1; tentative D call: TRBD2 (6 bases). V lost 6 bases and J lost 7, with 17 bases in between. The CDR3 is 14 residues long. Per the germline V gene, CDR1 is SGDLS and CDR2 is YYNGEE. The CDR3 nucleotides read TGTGCCAGCACTGGGTTAACGGGAGAGAATGAGCAGTTCTTC. Amino acid sequence: CASTGLTGENEQFF.

The CDR3 sequence is CASSPTQAAYEQYF. The DNA of the CDR3 is TGTGCCAGTAGTCCAACACAGGCAGCCTACGAGCAGTACTTC. The chain combines TRBV19 with TRBJ2-7; D possibly corresponds to TRBD1 (5 bases). The ends were cut back, 5 bases at V and 2 bases at J, with 13 bases in the middle. Looked up from germline, CDR1 is LNHDA and CDR2 is SQIVND (reference sequence). The CDR3 is 14 residues long.

The chain uses TRBV10-2 and TRBJ1-2; D gene unclear. Germline CDR1 reads WSHSY; CDR2 reads SAAADI. The CDR3 loop spans 13 amino acids. V dropped 3 bases and J dropped 4 bases, with 9 bases sitting between them. The CDR3 region is CASSETRIYGYTF. CDR3 nucleotides: TGCGCCAGCAGTGAAACACGCATCTATGGCTACACCTTC.

V and J are TRBV7-6 and TRBJ2-7; no clear D. There are 15 residues in the CDR3. V was pared by 5 bases and J by 6 bases, with 20 bases between. The germline CDR1 and CDR2 sequences are SGHVS and FNYEAQ. Here the CDR3 DNA reads TGTGCCAGCAGCCCCGAGCGTGGAGCCCTCTCCGAGCAGTACTTC. Amino acids: CASSPERGALSEQYF. Drawing the rest from reference TRBV7-6 and TRBJ2-7, the complete variable domain is GAGVSQSPRYKVTKRGQDVALRCDPISGHVSLYWYRQALGQGPEFLTYFNYEAQQDKSGLPNDRFSAERPEGSISTLTIQRTEQRDSAMYRCASSPERGALSEQYFGPGTRLTVT.

The chain joins TRBV7-9 to TRBJ1-4, with no clear D. The CDR3 length is 15 residues. CDR1 is SEHNR, CDR2 FQNEAQ, per germline (reference sequence). Trimming removed 1 base at V and 8 bases at J, with 14 bases between. The DNA of the CDR3 is TGTGCCAGCAGCTTAGGAGTGAGGCCTACAGAAAAACTGTTTTTT. Residues: CASSLGVRPTEKLFF.

The chain recombines TRBV27 with TRBJ2-1, with 7 bases fitting TRBD1. The CDR3 totals 15 residues. The trim removed 9 bases at V and 3 bases at J, leaving 11 bases unmatched. Germline V lookup: CDR1 MNHEY, CDR2 SMNVEV (reference sequence). CDR3 nucleotide sequence: TGTGCCAGTAATACAGGGGCAGTTTTCTACAATGAGCAGTTCTTC. Its protein is CASNTGAVFYNEQFF.

The chain recombines TRBV28 with TRBJ2-7, with TRBD2 matching over 9 bases. Trimming cost V 7 bases and J 0 bases; bases outside gene matches: 4. Germline V lookup: CDR1 MDHEN, CDR2 SYDVKM. The CDR3 totals 14 residues. The CDR3 DNA reads as TGTGCCAGCATACTAGCGGGCTCCTCCTACGAGCAGTACTTC. Translating it yields CASILAGSSYEQYF.

Notes on this clone: Other DNA sequences in the sample encode the same CDR3. The rearrangement links TRBV11-2 to TRBJ2-7; TRBD1 agrees at 8 bases. Per germline, CDR1 SGHAT and CDR2 FQNNGV. The CDR3 has 14 residues. Trimming took 5 bases from V and 3 from J; bases not matched to a gene: 6. In DNA, the CDR3 is TGTGCCAGCAGCCCCGGGACAGGTGGCTACGAGCAGTACTTC. Its protein is CASSPGTGGYEQYF.

A word on this clone: Other DNA sequences within the sample encode an identical CDR3. The chain links TRBV10-1 to TRBJ2-7; possibly TRBD1 or TRBD2 for D (5 bases each). Trimming stripped 5 bases from V and 1 base from J, with 9 bases between. This CDR3 contains 13 residues. Germline values: CDR1 WNHNN, CDR2 SYGVQD (reference sequence). Written as DNA, the CDR3 is TGCGCCAGCAGTCCTGGGGGATCCTACGAGCAGTACTTC. It encodes CASSPGGSYEQYF.

The chain is built from TRBV13 and TRBJ1-2; D gene unclear. CDR3 size: 15 residues. V lost 5 bases and J lost 4, with 17 bases in between. CDR1 is PRHDT, CDR2 FYEKMQ, per germline (reference sequence). CDR3 nucleotides: TGTGCCAGCAGCCCAGGACGCCGTAACCTCTATGGCTACACCTTC. It codes for CASSPGRRNLYGYTF.

Comments on this clone: The same CDR3 arises from other DNA sequences in this sample as well. The chain is built from TRBV27 and TRBJ1-1, with a weak D call TRBD1 (5 bases). This CDR3 is 13 amino acids long. V gave up 3 bases and J gave up 1 base, with 6 bases separating them. In germline, CDR1 is MNHEY, CDR2 SMNVEV (reference sequence). CDR3 sequence reads: CASSLGRNTEAFF. The CDR3 nucleotides read TGTGCCAGCAGTTTGGGGCGGAACACTGAAGCTTTCTTT.

The chain uses TRBV11-2 and TRBJ1-1; D is perhaps TRBD1 (6 bases). This CDR3 contains 15 residues. Trimming shortened V by 1 base and J by 6 bases, and 15 bases separated the two germline ends. Looked up from germline, CDR1 is SGHAT and CDR2 is FQNNGV. CDR3 sequence (DNA): TGTGCCAGCAGCTTAGCAGCCAGGGGTATGGCTGAAGCTTTCTTT. This codes for CASSLAARGMAEAFF.